This TCR beta chain was sequenced during a study of blood T cell repertoires in COVID-19. V was pared by 4 bases and J by 2 bases, with 0 bases of the junction left unmatched. This CDR3 comprises 16 residues. Germline lookup yields CDR1 KGHDR and CDR2 SFDVKD. The table lists this clone with a few counts. Data came from immunoSEQ multiplex PCR; TCRdb stores just in-frame clones and leaves some out. The sample records fewer than 110,000 clones, 88% being singletons. The clonotype was recovered from a man between 45 and 60 years old with active or convalescent COVID-19. The sample consisted of peripheral blood. The gene calls are TRBV24-1 and TRBJ2-1, with 14 bases aligning to TRBD2. CDR3 in DNA: TGTGCCACCAGTGAGGGACTAGCGGGAGCCTACAATGAGCAGTTCTTC. It yields the protein CATSEGLAGAYNEQFF.